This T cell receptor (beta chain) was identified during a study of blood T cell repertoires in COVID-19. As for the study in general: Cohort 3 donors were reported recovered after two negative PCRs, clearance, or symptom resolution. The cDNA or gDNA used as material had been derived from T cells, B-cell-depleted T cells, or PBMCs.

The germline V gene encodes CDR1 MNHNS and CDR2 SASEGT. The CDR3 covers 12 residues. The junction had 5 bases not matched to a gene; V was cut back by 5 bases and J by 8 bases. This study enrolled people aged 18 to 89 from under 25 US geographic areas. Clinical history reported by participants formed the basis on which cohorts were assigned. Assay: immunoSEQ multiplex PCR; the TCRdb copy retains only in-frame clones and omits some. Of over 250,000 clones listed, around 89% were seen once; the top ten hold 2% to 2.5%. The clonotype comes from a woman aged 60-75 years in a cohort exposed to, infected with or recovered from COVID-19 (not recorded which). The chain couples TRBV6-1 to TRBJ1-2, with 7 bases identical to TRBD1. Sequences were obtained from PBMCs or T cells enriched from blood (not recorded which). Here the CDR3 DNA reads TGTGCCAGCAGTCAGGGGGATGACGGCTACACCTTC. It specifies CASSQGDDGYTF.